This TCR beta chain comes out of a study of high-grade serous ovarian cancer treatment subgroups. As for the study in general: Samples averaged 14,192 reads and around 7,000 unique TCR beta rearrangements.

In its sample, this clone was seen a few times. The antigen is undetermined. The study, taken as a whole, reports: Tumors within one patient showed repertoire similarity of roughly 0.1 to 0.8.

Libraries were prepared by immunoSEQ multiplex PCR; TCRdb keeps only in-frame clonotypes and omits some of them. The sample records around 37,000 clones, about 79% being singletons. The CDR3 consists of 15 residues. V was shortened by 6 bases and J by 0 bases, with 12 bases between the two germline ends. CDR1 and CDR2 (germline): MNHEY, SVGAGI. Tumor samples were taken before definitive surgery or chemotherapy. Sequencing used tumor tissue. V and J are TRBV6-5 and TRBJ1-5; D is ambiguous. This receptor was obtained from a human donor with high-grade serous ovarian cancer. In nucleotides, the CDR3 is TGTGCCAGCAGAGACACCGGTTATAGCAATCAGCCCCAGCATTTT. It codes for CASRDTGYSNQPQHF.